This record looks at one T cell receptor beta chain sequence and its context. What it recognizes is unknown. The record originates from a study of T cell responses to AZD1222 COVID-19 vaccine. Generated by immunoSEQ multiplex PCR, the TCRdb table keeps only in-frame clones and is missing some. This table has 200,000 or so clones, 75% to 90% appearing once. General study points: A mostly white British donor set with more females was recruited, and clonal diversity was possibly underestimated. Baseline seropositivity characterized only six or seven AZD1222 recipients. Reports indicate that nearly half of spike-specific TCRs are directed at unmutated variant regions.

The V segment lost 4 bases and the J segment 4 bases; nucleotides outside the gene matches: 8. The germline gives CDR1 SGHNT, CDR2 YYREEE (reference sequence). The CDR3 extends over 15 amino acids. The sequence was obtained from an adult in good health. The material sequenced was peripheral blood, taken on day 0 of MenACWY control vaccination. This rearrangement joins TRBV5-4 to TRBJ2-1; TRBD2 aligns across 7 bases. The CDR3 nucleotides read TGTGCCAGCAGCCCCGGGACTAACACATACAATGAGCAGTTCTTC. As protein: CASSPGTNTYNEQFF.